The present TCR beta chain was sequenced within a study of blood T cell repertoires in COVID-19. Study information: Italy, Spain and the United States were the sources of the convalescent and acute COVID-19 samples. Sources were T cells, B-cell-depleted T cells, or PBMCs; the material itself was cDNA or gDNA.

Germline loops: CDR1 KGHSH, CDR2 LQKENI. V was trimmed by 5 bases and J by 7 bases, leaving 14 bases between them. This CDR3 is built from 13 residues. This clone is classed as large. In the original workflow: By means of reference gene primer amplification, nucleated cell counts were estimated. Repertoires were generated with immunoSEQ multiplex PCR, while TCRdb's copy carries only in-frame clones and drops some. V and J calls and clone size are copied from that table; D and trimming were computed from the DNA. Among over 70,000 clones, around 80% were seen once, and the ten largest hold 15% to 20%. Sequenced input: peripheral blood. The chain links TRBV18 to TRBJ1-1; D uncertain. This clonotype was sampled from a man aged 70 or older who had recovered from COVID-19. The CDR3 spells CASSIAGGDEAFF. As DNA, the CDR3 is TGTGCCAGCTCAATAGCAGGCGGGGATGAAGCTTTCTTT.